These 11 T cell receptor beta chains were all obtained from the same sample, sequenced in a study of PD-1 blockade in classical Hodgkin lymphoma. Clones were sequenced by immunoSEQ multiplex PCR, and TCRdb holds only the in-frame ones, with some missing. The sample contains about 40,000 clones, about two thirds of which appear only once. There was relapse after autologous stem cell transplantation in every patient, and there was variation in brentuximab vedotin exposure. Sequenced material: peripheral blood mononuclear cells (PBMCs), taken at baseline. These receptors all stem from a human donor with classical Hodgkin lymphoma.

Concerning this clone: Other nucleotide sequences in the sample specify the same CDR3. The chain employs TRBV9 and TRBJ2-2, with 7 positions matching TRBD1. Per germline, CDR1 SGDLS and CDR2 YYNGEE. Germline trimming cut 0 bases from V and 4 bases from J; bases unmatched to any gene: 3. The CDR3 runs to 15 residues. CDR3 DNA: TGTGCCAGCAGCGTAGTAGGGGGCGTCACCGGGGAGCTGTTTTTT. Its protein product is CASSVVGGVTGELFF.

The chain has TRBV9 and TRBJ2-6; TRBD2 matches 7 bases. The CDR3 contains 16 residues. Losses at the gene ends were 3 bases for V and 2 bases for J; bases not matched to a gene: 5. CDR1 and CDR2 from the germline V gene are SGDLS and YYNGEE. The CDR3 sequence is CASSAPLAPGANVLTF. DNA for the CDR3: TGTGCCAGCAGCGCGCCACTAGCGCCTGGGGCCAACGTCCTGACTTTC.

The CDR3 loop is CAWSVTSGMGNEQFF. The CDR3, as DNA: TGTGCCTGGAGTGTAACTAGCGGGATGGGCAATGAGCAGTTCTTC. This chain joins TRBV30 and TRBJ2-1, with 10 bases aligning to TRBD2. The trim removed 0 bases at V and 6 bases at J, leaving 5 bases unmatched. Germline loops: CDR1 GTSNPN, CDR2 SVGIG (reference sequence). This CDR3 has 15 residues.

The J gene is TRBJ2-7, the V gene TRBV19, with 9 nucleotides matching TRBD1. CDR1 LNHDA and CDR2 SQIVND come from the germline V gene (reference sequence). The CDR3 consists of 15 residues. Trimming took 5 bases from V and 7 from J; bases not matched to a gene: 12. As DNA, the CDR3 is TGTGCCAGTAGTCCCGTCCAACAGGGGGCGGGAGAGCAGTACTTC. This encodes CASSPVQQGAGEQYF.

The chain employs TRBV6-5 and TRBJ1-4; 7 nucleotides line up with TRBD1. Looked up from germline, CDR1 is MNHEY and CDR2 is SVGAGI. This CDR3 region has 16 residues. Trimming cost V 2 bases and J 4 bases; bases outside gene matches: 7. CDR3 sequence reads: CASSYHRGTGNEKLFF. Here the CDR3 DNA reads TGTGCCAGCAGTTACCACAGGGGTACTGGTAATGAAAAACTGTTTTTT.

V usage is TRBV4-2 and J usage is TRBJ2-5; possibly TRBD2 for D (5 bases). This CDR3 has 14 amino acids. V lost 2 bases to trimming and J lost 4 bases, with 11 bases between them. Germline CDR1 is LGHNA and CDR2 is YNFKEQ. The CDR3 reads CASSQQNRGETQYF. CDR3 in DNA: TGTGCCAGCAGCCAACAGAACCGGGGAGAGACCCAGTACTTC.

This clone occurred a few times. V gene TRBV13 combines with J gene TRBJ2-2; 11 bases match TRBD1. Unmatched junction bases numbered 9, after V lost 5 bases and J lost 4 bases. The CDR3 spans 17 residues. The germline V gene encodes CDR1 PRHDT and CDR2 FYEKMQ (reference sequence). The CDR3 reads CASSLIGGTGGTGELFF. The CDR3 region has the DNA TGTGCCAGCAGCCTAATAGGGGGGACAGGGGGCACCGGGGAGCTGTTTTTT.

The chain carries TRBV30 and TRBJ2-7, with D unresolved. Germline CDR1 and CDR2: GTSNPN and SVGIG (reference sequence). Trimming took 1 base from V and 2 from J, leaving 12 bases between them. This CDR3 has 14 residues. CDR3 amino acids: CAWSDISGAYEQYF. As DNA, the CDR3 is TGTGCCTGGAGTGATATATCAGGCGCCTACGAGCAGTACTTC.

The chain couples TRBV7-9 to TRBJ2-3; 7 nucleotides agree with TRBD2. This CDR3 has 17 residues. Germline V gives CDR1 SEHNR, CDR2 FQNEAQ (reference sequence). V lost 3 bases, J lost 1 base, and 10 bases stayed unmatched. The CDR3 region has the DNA TGTGCCAGCAGCTTTCCCTCCGGGGCGGGAGGCACAGATACGCAGTATTTT. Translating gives CASSFPSGAGGTDTQYF.

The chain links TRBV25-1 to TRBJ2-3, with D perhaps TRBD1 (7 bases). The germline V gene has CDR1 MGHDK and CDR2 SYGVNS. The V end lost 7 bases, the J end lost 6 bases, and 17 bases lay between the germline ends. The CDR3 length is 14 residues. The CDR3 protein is CASTFQGGGDTQYF. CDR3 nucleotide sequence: TGTGCCAGCACGTTCCAGGGGGGCGGGGATACGCAGTATTTT. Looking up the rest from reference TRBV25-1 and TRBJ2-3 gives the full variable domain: EADIYQTPRYLVIGTGKKITLECSQTMGHDKMYWYQQDPGMELHLIHYSYGVNSTEKGDLSSESTVSRIRTEHFPLTLESARPSHTSQYLCASTFQGGGDTQYFGPGTRLTVL.

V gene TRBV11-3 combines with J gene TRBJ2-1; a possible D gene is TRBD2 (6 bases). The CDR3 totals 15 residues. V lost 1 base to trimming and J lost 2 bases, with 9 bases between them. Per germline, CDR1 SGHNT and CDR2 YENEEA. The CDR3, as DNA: TGTGCCAGCAGCTTAGGGGACTCCCCCTACAATGAGCAGTTCTTC. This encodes CASSLGDSPYNEQFF.